This T cell receptor (beta chain) originates from a study of yellow fever vaccine responses in identical twins listed by TCRdb under 2018. Notes on the research overall: In identical twins, the study followed T cell clones that responded to the vaccine with precision.

The library relied on RT-PCR. The listed sequencing device is Illumina HiSeq 2500. TCRdb trimmed public reads at Q25 via fastp, called clones via MiXCR and kept in-frame beta chains. Every CDR3 protein is listed once, alongside the most common genes and DNA of its rows. The sample table holds approximately 13,000 distinct CDR3 sequences, of which roughly 83% were seen once. Jointly, the top ten make up about 0.65% of the sample. For this clonotype: The clone's antigen remains unknown. Qualities for individual bases were not recorded, and no much larger clone is one base off.

General study outcomes and caveats: The T cell response to vaccination in identical twins was reported by the authors to appear partly convergent and partly personalized.

The CDR3 measures 14 amino acids from cysteine to phenylalanine. The retained sequence is limited to the CDR3, 42 bases, with the frame set at the first base. V lost 2 bases and J lost 7 bases; the stretch between them is 14 bases long. The origin of this receptor is a woman between 18 and 30 years old who received the yellow fever vaccine. Donor details come from another sample of the same person, matched by shared clones. The chain employs TRBV12-3 or TRBV12-4 and TRBJ1-2, and perhaps TRBD1 as D gene, on 6 matching bases. The sample in question was T cells from blood (PBMCs), unsorted or a sorted subset (not recorded which), obtained before or after yellow fever vaccination (not recorded which). At the DNA level, the sequence is TGTGCCAGCAGTTTACTGGGGGCTCGGCGTGGCTACACCTTC. This yields the protein CASSLLGARRGYTF.